These 24 T cell receptor beta chains were all obtained from the same sample, sequenced in a study of early T cells in non-severe SARS-CoV-2 infection. TCRdb used MiXCR to reprocess the 5' RACE reads, holding one entry per CDR3 protein. The profile shows over 35,000 distinct CDR3 sequences, roughly 6% of them singletons. Sequencing used whole blood, obtained at baseline. The receptors derive from an adult who was a healthcare worker with PCR-confirmed SARS-CoV-2 infection or an uninfected control (not recorded which).

This clonotype was seen repeatedly, ten times or more. This chain connects TRBV6-2 or TRBV6-3 to TRBJ2-1, with TRBD2 identical over 9 bases. This CDR3 has 15 residues. Germline lookup yields CDR1 MNHEY and CDR2 SVGEGT. V shed 6 bases, J shed 8 bases, and the junction held 11 bases outside the gene matches. CDR3 loop: CASRTLTSGWDEQFF. The CDR3, as DNA: TGTGCCAGCAGGACCCTTACTAGCGGGTGGGATGAGCAGTTCTTC.

This clonotype appeared many times. The rearrangement uses TRBV7-2 and TRBJ1-4; D not certain. The germline CDR1 and CDR2 sequences are SGHTA and FQGNSA. Trimming removed 3 bases from V and 1 base from J, with 6 bases in between. CDR3 length equals 14 residues. As DNA, the CDR3 is TGTGCCAGCAGCTTGAGTGGAACTAATGAAAAACTGTTTTTT. As protein: CASSLSGTNEKLFF. Complete variable domain (other parts from reference TRBV7-2 and TRBJ1-4): GAGVSQSPSNKVTEKGKDVELRCDPISGHTALYWYRQSLGQGLEFLIYFQGNSAPDKSGLPSDRFSAERTGGSVSTLTIQRTQQEDSAVYLCASSLSGTNEKLFFGSGTQLSVL.

This clonotype showed up just a few times. The V and J genes are TRBV20-1 and TRBJ2-7; possibly TRBD2 for D (5 bases). The CDR3 runs 13 residues. Germline V gene lookup returns CDR1 DFQATT and CDR2 SNEGSKA (reference sequence). V lost 6 bases, J lost 5 bases, and 17 bases lay in between. The CDR3 spells CSAGNKGRNEQYF. CDR3 coding DNA: TGCAGTGCGGGGAACAAAGGGAGAAACGAGCAGTACTTC.

In this sample, this clonotype turned up many times. The CDR3 bases are TGTGCCAGCAGTTTGGGTAGGGGTACCGGGGAGCTGTTTTTT. Protein: CASSLGRGTGELFF. The rearrangement uses TRBV28 and TRBJ2-2, with a weak D call TRBD1 (5 bases). V lost 3 bases and J lost 5, with 10 bases in between. CDR1 MDHEN and CDR2 SYDVKM come from the germline V gene. This CDR3 contains 14 residues.

The chain carries TRBV7-6 and TRBJ1-1; D call uncertain. V dropped 1 base and J dropped 1 base, with 19 bases sitting between them. The CDR3 has 18 amino acids. In germline, CDR1 is SGHVS, CDR2 FNYEAQ. CDR3 in amino acids: CASSLVLRQRVENTEAFF. Written as DNA, the CDR3 is TGTGCCAGCAGCTTAGTCCTTCGGCAGCGAGTAGAGAACACTGAAGCTTTCTTT.

This clonotype was picked up a small number of times. V usage is TRBV4-3 and J usage is TRBJ2-3; D possibly corresponds to TRBD1 (5 bases). V was cut by 0 bases and J by 5 bases, with 12 bases left in between. Germline V lookup: CDR1 LGHNA, CDR2 YSLEER. There are 15 residues in the CDR3. The CDR3 DNA reads TGCGCCAGCAGCCAAGATACCAGGGTGGGAGATACGCAGTATTTT. Amino acids: CASSQDTRVGDTQYF.

This clonotype has more than one count but fewer than ten. The chain uses TRBV2 and TRBJ2-3; TRBD2 matches 7 bases. The CDR3 extends over 16 amino acids. J was trimmed by 0 bases and V by 1 base; bases with no gene match: 4. Germline CDR1 SNHLY, CDR2 FYNNEI. CDR3 sequence: CASSEELRGSTDTQYF. The CDR3 DNA follows: TGTGCCAGCAGTGAAGAGTTGCGGGGGAGCACAGATACGCAGTATTTT.

The chain uses TRBV19 and TRBJ2-2; TRBD1 aligns across 7 bases. CDR1 and CDR2 from the germline V gene are LNHDA and SQIVND (reference sequence). This CDR3 is 14 amino acids long. The J segment lost 6 bases and the V segment lost 5 bases, leaving 6 bases of the junction unmatched. The CDR3 nucleotides are TGTGCCAGTAGTTCAACAGGGGTGTCCGGGGAGCTGTTTTTT. Its protein is CASSSTGVSGELFF.

This clonotype occurred many times. V is TRBV7-8 and J is TRBJ2-1, with TRBD2 as a possible D gene (6 bases). Trimming left V 4 bases short and J 3 bases short, with 13 bases between. This CDR3 contains 15 residues. Germline lookup yields CDR1 SGHVS and CDR2 FQNEAQ. CDR3 nucleotides: TGTGCCAGCAGCTCTACCCGGGACTTCTACAATGAGCAGTTCTTC. This gives the protein CASSSTRDFYNEQFF.

The gene calls are TRBV6-1 and TRBJ2-4, with a tentative D call TRBD1 (6 bases). V lost 3 bases to trimming and J lost 0 bases, with 21 bases between them. Germline assignment: CDR1 MNHNS and CDR2 SASEGT. The CDR3 consists of 19 residues. DNA for the CDR3: TGTGCCAGCAGTGAGGACAATGGGGGCCTCCAACTAGCCAAAAACATTCAGTACTTC. Translation gives CASSEDNGGLQLAKNIQYF.

At least ten counts were recorded for this clonotype. The chain combines TRBV19 with TRBJ1-2; D is possibly TRBD1 (5 bases). From germline, CDR1 is LNHDA and CDR2 SQIVND (reference sequence). This CDR3 contains 14 residues. The ends were cut back, 5 bases at V and 2 bases at J, with 12 bases in the middle. This chain's CDR3 is CASSDQGFNYGYTF. The CDR3 nucleotides are TGTGCCAGTAGTGATCAGGGTTTCAACTATGGCTACACCTTC.

This clonotype was found a few times. V and J are TRBV7-7 and TRBJ2-7; D uncertain. The CDR3 covers 16 residues. Germline V CDR1 and CDR2: SSHAT, FNYEAQ (reference sequence). V shed 0 bases and J shed 5 bases, with 17 bases lying between them. The CDR3 region has the DNA TGTGCCAGCAGCTTAGCGGAGAGATCCAGGTCCAACGAGCAGTACTTC. Translated, it gives CASSLAERSRSNEQYF. Drawing the rest from reference TRBV7-7 and TRBJ2-7, the complete variable domain is GAGVSQSPRYKVTKRGQDVTLRCDPISSHATLYWYQQALGQGPEFLTYFNYEAQPDKSGLPSDRFSAERPEGSISTLTIQRTEQRDSAMYRCASSLAERSRSNEQYFGPGTRLTVT.

This clonotype was picked up many times. As DNA, the CDR3 is TGTGCCAGCAGGTCATTTTCCGGGCCCTACGAGCAGTACTTC. Translation gives CASRSFSGPYEQYF. The gene calls are TRBV6-5 and TRBJ2-7; D is unclear. The V gene lost 6 bases and the J gene lost 2 bases, with 14 bases spanning the gap. Looked up from germline, CDR1 is MNHEY and CDR2 is SVGAGI. This CDR3 contains 14 residues.

This clonotype was counted many times. The chain links TRBV6-2 or TRBV6-3 to TRBJ1-1, with D perhaps matching TRBD1 (5 bases). Germline V gene lookup returns CDR1 MNHEY and CDR2 SVGEGT. V lost 6 bases to trimming and J lost 1 base, with 9 bases between them. This CDR3 comprises 13 residues. CDR3: CASRGDGNTEAFF. CDR3 sequence (DNA): TGTGCCAGCAGAGGGGACGGGAACACTGAAGCTTTCTTT.

This sequence joins TRBV28 and TRBJ2-7; 8 bases fit TRBD2. The germline V gene encodes CDR1 MDHEN and CDR2 SYDVKM. The CDR3 has 16 amino acids. Trimming took 5 bases from V and 4 from J; bases not matched to a gene: 13. The CDR3 DNA is TGTGCCAGCAGTCCTCCGGGACTAGGTCATGGGTACGAGCAGTACTTC. Translating it yields CASSPPGLGHGYEQYF.

This clonotype has ten or more counts. This chain connects TRBV28 to TRBJ2-3, with D perhaps TRBD1 (6 bases). Trimming took off 2 bases at V and 0 bases at J, with 24 bases between the two ends. The CDR3 runs to 20 residues. The V gene's germline CDR1 is MDHEN and CDR2 SYDVKM. Here the CDR3 reads CASSLHPRSHRASSTDTQYF. The CDR3 coding sequence is TGTGCCAGCAGTTTACACCCACGCAGCCACAGGGCATCTAGCACAGATACGCAGTATTTT. The full variable domain, in which reference TRBV28 and TRBJ2-3 provide the parts outside the CDR3, is DVKVTQSSRYLVKRTGEKVFLECVQDMDHENMFWYRQDPGLGLRLIYFSYDVKMKEKGDIPEGYSVSREKKERFSLILESASTNQTSMYLCASSLHPRSHRASSTDTQYFGPGTRLTVL.

The table lists this clonotype with many counts. The V gene is TRBV30, the J gene TRBJ2-7; D unresolved. This CDR3 is 11 amino acids long. The V and J ends lost 3 bases and 1 base respectively, with 4 bases between them. CDR1 GTSNPN and CDR2 SVGIG come from the germline V gene (reference sequence). CDR3 amino acids: CAWSPSYEQYF. Here the CDR3 DNA reads TGTGCCTGGAGCCCTTCCTACGAGCAGTACTTC.

This clonotype was seen repeatedly, ten times or more. The genes are TRBV28 and TRBJ2-1; D perhaps matches TRBD2 (5 bases). Germline V gene data show CDR1 as MDHEN and CDR2 as SYDVKM. The CDR3 loop spans 13 amino acids. The V end lost 6 bases, the J end lost 8 bases, and 14 bases lay between the germline ends. The CDR3: CASSRAGVHEQFF. Written as DNA, the CDR3 is TGTGCCAGCAGCCGAGCCGGGGTCCATGAGCAGTTCTTC. Looking up the rest from reference TRBV28 and TRBJ2-1 gives the full variable domain: DVKVTQSSRYLVKRTGEKVFLECVQDMDHENMFWYRQDPGLGLRLIYFSYDVKMKEKGDIPEGYSVSREKKERFSLILESASTNQTSMYLCASSRAGVHEQFFGPGTRLTVL.

This clonotype was seen repeatedly, ten times or more. This rearrangement joins TRBV19 to TRBJ1-5; weak D call: TRBD1 (5 bases). The CDR3 runs to 14 residues. Germline CDR1 is LNHDA and CDR2 is SQIVND (reference sequence). V dropped 7 bases and J dropped 7 bases, with 17 bases sitting between them. The CDR3 region is CASTSRGNPQPQHF. The CDR3 bases are TGTGCCAGTACCTCAAGGGGAAATCCACAGCCCCAGCATTTT.

On this clonotype itself: It may be a read error: a sequence one base away is much more abundant. This chain links TRBV7-2 with TRBJ2-5, with 7 bases matching TRBD2. This CDR3 has 13 residues. Germline CDR1 is SGHTA and CDR2 is FQGNSA. The CDR3: CVSSRGLGETQYF. CDR3 in DNA: TGTGTCAGCAGCAGAGGACTAGGAGAGACCCAGTACTTC. Full variable domain (rest looked up from reference TRBV7-2 and TRBJ2-5): GAGVSQSPSNKVTEKGKDVELRCDPISGHTALYWYRQSLGQGLEFLIYFQGNSAPDKSGLPSDRFSAERTGGSVSTLTIQRTQQEDSAVYLCVSSRGLGETQYFGPGTRLLVL.

This clonotype was recorded many times. V gene TRBV4-3 combines with J gene TRBJ1-2, with TRBD1 as a possible D gene (5 bases). V was pared by 1 base and J by 2 bases, with 11 bases between. The CDR3 runs to 15 residues. The germline CDR1 and CDR2 sequences are LGHNA and YSLEER. CDR3 sequence: CASSQVLGTNYGYTF. The CDR3, as DNA: TGCGCCAGCAGCCAAGTCCTTGGGACCAACTATGGCTACACCTTC.

This clonotype showed up many times. This chain links TRBV7-2 with TRBJ2-7; TRBD1 is a possible D gene (5 bases). Trimming pared 1 base from V and 6 bases from J, leaving 10 bases between. The CDR3 totals 13 residues. CDR1 SGHTA and CDR2 FQGNSA come from the germline V gene. As DNA, the CDR3 is TGTGCCAGCAGCTTAGTAGGGCAGGGCGAGCAGTACTTC. Translating gives CASSLVGQGEQYF.

This clonotype was counted only a few times. The chain combines TRBV5-6 with TRBJ2-1, with D possibly being TRBD2 (5 bases). This CDR3 is 17 amino acids long. With 4 bases removed from V and 0 bases from J, the gap between germline ends came to 17 bases. Germline-derived CDR1 and CDR2 are SGHDT and YYEEEE. CDR3 DNA: TGTGCCAGCAGCCCCCGGAGGAGCGGTTTCTCCTACAATGAGCAGTTCTTC. As protein: CASSPRRSGFSYNEQFF. Using reference TRBV5-6 and TRBJ2-1 for the parts outside the CDR3, the full variable domain is DAGVTQSPTHLIKTRGQQVTLRCSPKSGHDTVSWYQQALGQGPQFIFQYYEEEERQRGNFPDRFSGHQFPNYSSELNVNALLLGDSALYLCASSPRRSGFSYNEQFFGPGTRLTVL.

This clonotype was picked up many times. The chain combines TRBV7-8 with TRBJ1-1, with no clear D. This CDR3 comprises 13 residues. Germline assignment: CDR1 SGHVS and CDR2 FQNEAQ. Trimming removed 5 bases at V and 5 bases at J, with 12 bases between. CDR3: CASSVHGETEAFF. CDR3 in DNA: TGTGCCAGCAGCGTACATGGAGAGACTGAAGCTTTCTTT. Full variable domain (remainder filled in from reference TRBV7-8 and TRBJ1-1): GAGVSQSPRYKVAKRGQDVALRCDPISGHVSLFWYQQALGQGPEFLTYFQNEAQLDKSGLPSDRFFAERPEGSVSTLKIQRTQQEDSAVYLCASSVHGETEAFFGQGTRLTVV.